This T cell receptor (beta chain) came from a study of CD4 T cells in relation to SARS-CoV-2 and coronaviruses. Study background: TCR beta CDR3s were sequenced after roughly eleven-day antigen culture of PBMCs. Whole-study results and caveats: The assay detects memory recall responses, not culture-primed primary responses.

This CDR3 region has 15 residues. V dropped 1 base and J dropped 0 bases, with 10 bases sitting between them. In germline, CDR1 is GTSNPN, CDR2 SVGIG (reference sequence). Notes on this clone: No antigen is known for it.

Profiled with immunoSEQ multiplex PCR; TCRdb holds only in-frame clones, not every one. Here the sample spans about 36,000 clones, over 75% being singletons. More than 8.5 x 10^4 naive or memory CD4+ cells were cultured with CEF peptides for approximately eleven days. The chain carries TRBV30 and TRBJ1-5; a possible D gene is TRBD1 (6 bases). The source material was memory CD4+ T cells from PBMCs, cultured in vitro. This receptor was obtained from an adult with COVID-19. CDR3 sequence (DNA): TGTGCCTGGAGTGCGGGACACGGTAGCAATCAGCCCCAGCATTTT. It codes for CAWSAGHGSNQPQHF. Supplemented by reference TRBV30 and TRBJ1-5, the full variable domain reads SQTIHQWPATLVQPVGSPLSLECTVEGTSNPNLYWYRQAAGRGLQLLFYSVGIGQISSEVPQNLSASRPQDRQFILSSKKLLLSDSGFYLCAWSAGHGSNQPQHFGDGTRLSIL.